This TCR beta chain was retrieved from a study of human T cells and chemical hapten exposure (dated by TCRdb to about 2021). Describing the broader study: For sensitization, 2% DPC in acetone was applied to an approximately 2 cm by approximately 2 cm area of upper inner arm skin. The mostly female patient cohort included alopecia areata with under or over 50% scalp involvement, alopecia totalis and alopecia universalis. Patch testing on the upper back used Finn chambers containing 0.01% DPC, with scoring done after 6 days according to International Contact Dermatitis Research Group standards. Libraries were pooled for sequencing, and per-sample TCR yields varied mainly because of small differences in library volumes within the pool. Throughout the roughly 25-week study period, patients were also given weekly therapeutic DPC doses on the scalp. The study tracked peripheral blood TCR repertoire changes in vivo during primary and secondary sensitization to the hapten diphenylcyclopropenone (DPC) in alopecia patients. For TCR sequencing, blood came from some 31 alopecia patients at anywhere from one to four time points (pre-sensitization, 2, 6 and 24 weeks). From each blood RNA sample, both TCR alpha and TCR beta chains were sequenced. Blood was sampled from patients pre-sensitization (week 0) and at 2, 6 and about 24 weeks after DPC sensitization. Summary of the overall study and its limitations: DPC sensitization did not change the number of TCRs with a frequency above 1 in 1000, and there was no evidence of changes in global repertoire structure. Repeated subsampling changed both the strength of the expansion versus patch-test correlation and the threshold at which the correlation became significant. Because every patient had alopecia, a presumed autoimmune disease, the patients' immune response might differ from that of healthy individuals. Significantly more large CDR3 similarity clusters were formed by expanded TCRs than by pre-sensitization or healthy control sets, consistent with antigen-driven responses. Patch test score correlated positively with the number of PT1 expanded TCRs, reaching significance at thresholds 8, 16 and 32 but not at 4.

CDR1 and CDR2 are drawn from the germline V gene: SNHLY, FYNNEI. From the cysteine through the phenylalanine, the CDR3 covers 11 amino acids. Just CDR3 DNA is preserved here, 33 bases in frame from base 1. V sheds 6 bases and J sheds 4 bases, leaving 6 bases between their ends. The time point label, read with the paper, signifies: pre-sensitization, week 0. In light of the paper, this sample's treatment or condition label describes: therapeutic diphenylcyclopropenone sensitization with weekly scalp DPC. Total RNA was extracted from unfractionated whole blood that had been collected in Tempus Blood RNA tubes. Blood at each patch-test visit was drawn before the patch test was applied. Patients were considered eligible if aged 18 to 70, diagnosed with alopecia and deemed suitable for DPC therapy, and patients were excluded if pregnant. This clonotype was counted at least ten times. Its antigen is not yet known. Base qualities are missing; no much larger clone stands one base away.

The library was prepared using RACE. For sequencing, a NextSeq 500 was employed. During library preparation, unique molecular identifiers were attached to individual cDNA molecules so that TCRs could be counted in a quantitative, reproducible way. The authors' analysis ran thus. A median of approximately 100,000 TCRs per sample was observed, with a range of about 20,000 to 750,000. V, J and CDR3 annotation of the TCR reads was carried out using the Decombinator software suite. For PS versus PT1 abundance plots, all samples were subsampled to the same number of TCRs (28,000). Expanded TCRs were defined as absent before sensitization and observed at least eight times at the 2-week time point. TCRdb passed the public sequencing reads through fastp at Q25 and MiXCR, retaining productive beta sequences. Here each entry gathers all rows of one CDR3 protein and keeps the most common genes and DNA. TCRdb's processing, not the authors' own work, is the source of the V and J calls. For this sample the table gives tens of thousands of distinct CDR3 sequences, of which less than 15% were detected only once. The top ten constitute roughly 2% of the sample.

This sequence was found in a woman aged 40 to 50 with alopecia areata. Some clones in this sample may be carry-over from other donors' samples. The chain joins TRBV2 to TRBJ2-5, with a tentative D gene TRBD1 over 5 matching bases. The source material was whole blood, sampled in connection with sensitization to the hapten diphenylcyclopropenone (DPC). The encoded CDR3 is CASRGPETQYF. The nucleotide sequence is given as TGTGCCAGCAGGGGGCCAGAGACCCAGTACTTC.